These T cell receptor beta chains were read from a single sample in a study of blood T cell repertoires in COVID-19. Sequencing used immunoSEQ multiplex PCR; TCRdb keeps in-frame clones, though not all of them. The sample shows about 240,000 clones, around 84% of them seen only once. The sample taken for sequencing was peripheral blood. These receptors all come from a woman in her seventies with active or convalescent COVID-19. Each CDR3 is given with its conserved first and last residue. Fields, in order: D gene, clone size, V gene, J gene, CDR3 protein, CDR3 DNA. A D gene is named only where the DNA matches it firmly. Size tells how often a clone was seen (once, few, many) or the class of an expanded clone, and some rows leave it out.

>NA|few|TRBV19|TRBJ2-3
CASSTQTATDTQYF
TGTGCCAGTAGTACCCAGACAGCCACAGATACGCAGTATTTT
>NA|NA|TRBV7-9|TRBJ1-1
CASSFESITEAFF
TGTGCCAGCAGCTTCGAGAGTATTACTGAAGCTTTCTTT
>NA|once|TRBV7-6|TRBJ1-2
CASSSPGRHYGYTF
TGTGCCAGCAGCTCCCCAGGAAGGCACTATGGCTACACCTTC
>TRBD2|NA|TRBV18|TRBJ2-2
CASSISGLAGNTGELFF
TGTGCCAGCTCAATATCGGGACTAGCGGGGAACACCGGGGAGCTGTTTTTT
>TRBD1|NA|TRBV20-1|TRBJ1-1
CSAIGTDEAFF
TGCAGTGCTATTGGGACAGACGAAGCTTTCTTT
>TRBD2|NA|TRBV7-3|TRBJ2-5
CASSPRTSWTQYF
TGTGCCAGCAGCCCGCGGACTAGTTGGACCCAGTACTTC
>NA|NA|TRBV27|TRBJ1-1
CATTGPGNEAFF
TGTGCCACCACCGGGCCGGGGAATGAAGCTTTCTTT
>NA|NA|TRBV11-3|TRBJ1-1
CASRKQVNTEAFF
TGTGCCAGCAGGAAACAGGTGAACACTGAAGCTTTCTTT
>NA|once|TRBV7-2|TRBJ2-2
CASSPRVTRELFF
TGTGCCAGCAGCCCCCGAGTCACTAGGGAGCTGTTTTTT
>NA|NA|TRBV21-1|TRBJ1-1
CASSRPAWGGANTEAFF
TGTGCCAGCAGCAGACCTGCGTGGGGGGGAGCGAACACTGAAGCTTTCTTT
>NA|NA|TRBV12-3/TRBV12-4|TRBJ1-1
CASSQSGVVEAFF
TGTGCCAGCAGTCAATCAGGGGTAGTTGAAGCTTTCTTT
>NA|NA|TRBV6-1|TRBJ1-5
CASSANRVLGNQPQHF
TGTGCCAGCAGTGCCAACAGGGTTTTGGGCAATCAGCCCCAGCATTTT
>TRBD2|NA|TRBV7-2|TRBJ2-1
CASSLSTGTRGNEQFF
TGTGCCAGCAGCTTAAGTACGGGGACTAGGGGTAATGAGCAGTTCTTC
>NA|NA|TRBV6-1|TRBJ1-5
CASSVAQGLRNQPQHF
TGTGCCAGCAGTGTCGCCCAGGGATTACGCAATCAGCCCCAGCATTTT
>NA|once|TRBV5-1|TRBJ2-2
CASSGGRITGELFF
TGCGCCAGCAGCGGAGGACGGATCACCGGGGAGCTGTTTTTT
>NA|NA|TRBV5-5|TRBJ2-7
CASSPGHEQYF
TGTGCCAGCAGTCCAGGGCACGAGCAGTACTTC
>NA|NA|TRBV27|TRBJ1-5
CASTPTTGLGQPQHF
TGTGCCAGCACCCCCACCACAGGTTTAGGACAGCCCCAGCATTTT
>TRBD1|NA|TRBV7-2|TRBJ1-2
CASSRDRVYGYTF
TGTGCCAGCAGCCGGGACAGAGTCTATGGCTACACCTTC
>NA|NA|TRBV11-2|TRBJ1-1
CASSRTGKGTEAFF
TGTGCCAGCAGCCGCACAGGGAAAGGCACTGAAGCTTTCTTT
>TRBD1|NA|TRBV24-1|TRBJ1-5
CATSRDRDNQPQHF
TGTGCCACCAGTCGGGACAGGGATAATCAGCCCCAGCATTTT